This TCR beta chain was captured by sequencing in a study of cytomegalovirus exposure and HLA in healthy donors. Whole-study context: The roughly 700 first-cohort repertoires shared a platform with the approximately 110 validation repertoires, as reported in a later analysis.

The table came from immunoSEQ multiplex PCR; TCRdb's copy has only in-frame clones and leaves some out. The sample lists about 220,000 clones, around nine tenths occurring once. The CDR3 runs 13 residues. V was pared by 1 base and J by 8 bases, with 11 bases between. Germline V gives CDR1 KGHSH, CDR2 LQKENI. These donors were members of the approximately 120-subject validation cohort, a group separate from the approximately 620-subject first cohort. The chain combines TRBV18 with TRBJ1-1, with unresolved D. This clonotype originated in a woman aged 18-29 years in good health and CMV-seronegative. The sample consisted of PBMCs. In DNA, the CDR3 is TGTGCCAGCTCACCACTGGGAGGATCAGAAGCTTTCTTT. Translation gives CASSPLGGSEAFF.